This T cell receptor beta chain appears in the sequencing data of a study of Ad26.COV2.S vaccination and SARS-CoV-2 variants (dated by TCRdb to the early 2020s). Background for the entire study: The specificity and breadth of SARS-CoV-2-reactive T cell receptors after Ad26.COV2.S vaccination were assessed by TCRbeta repertoire sequencing. A total of 32 samples were included in the TCR-sequenced set, comprising roughly 19 Ad26.COV2.S vaccine recipients, 5 placebo recipients and 8 SARS-CoV-2 convalescent individuals.

The time point label, as the study defines it: individuals recovered from natural SARS-CoV-2 infection. Results the study describes overall, beyond this receptor: Non-spike TCR breadth was comparable between vaccine and placebo recipients, consistent with the vaccine containing only spike. The authors noted that total T cell responses may have been underestimated by the TCR breadth and depth analyses. Substantial breadth of spike-specific CD8+ and CD4+ T cell responses was reported after vaccination. Ad26.COV2.S recipients had higher spike-specific TCR breadth than placebo recipients (P = 0.0014).

For CDR1 and CDR2, the germline V gene lists MGHRA and YSYEKL. Compared with germline, V lacks 0 bases and J lacks 7 bases; bases without a gene match: 8. Counted from cysteine to phenylalanine, this CDR3 has 16 amino acids. The CDR3 DNA has 48 bases and is translated from base 1. TCRbeta CDR3 regions were sequenced with the immunoSEQ Assay. After extraction, genomic DNA underwent amplification by bias-controlled multiplex PCR, followed by high-throughput sequencing. As for the authors' bioinformatics: Collapsing and filtering of sequences were performed to quantify the absolute abundance of each unique TCRbeta CDR3 region. T cell fraction was estimated by normalization of TCRbeta template counts to usable DNA, with usable DNA being measured through amplification of reference genes present in all nucleated cells. Repertoire TCRs were annotated as SARS-CoV-2-specific by exact matching of V gene, CDR3 amino acid sequence and J gene to a known reactive TCR set. MIRA supplied the reference SARS-CoV-2 TCR set, which was filtered for enrichment in COVID-19-positive ImmuneCODE repertoires so that public or cross-reactive TCRs were removed. Using the MIRA antigens, annotated TCRs were further analysed by specific ORF or by position within an ORF. Breadth was defined as annotated unique rearrangements over total unique productive rearrangements; depth was the summed frequency of those rearrangements. Group comparisons of TCR breadth used two-sided Wilcoxon rank-sum tests. Here the immuneACCESS table is served through TCRdb, limited to in-frame sequences with V and J called. Missing clones are a known gap in these copies; in checked studies unresolved V genes cover under half, and the rest lacks a known reason. That table supplies the V and J calls and clone size; D and trimming were determined from the DNA. In this sample the table shows around 94,000 clones, less than 85% of which occur a single time. Roughly a sixth of the sample is taken by the ten largest.

As to this clone: Its cognate antigen has yet to be identified. Base qualities are not provided; no much larger clone lies one nucleotide away.

The receptor chain draws on TRBV4-1 and TRBJ1-2, with 10 bases in between that match TRBD1. Sequenced material: peripheral blood, taken after recovery from COVID-19. The receptor was isolated from a human donor who had recovered from COVID-19. CDR3 reads: CASSQDNWTGGSGYTF. The DNA is TGCGCCAGCAGCCAAGATAATTGGACAGGGGGGTCTGGCTACACCTTC.